The clone carrying this T cell receptor (beta chain) has only a few counts. Its antigen is unidentified. The assay was immunoSEQ multiplex PCR, and TCRdb's table has in-frame clones only and misses some. The sample holds roughly 29,000 clones, approximately 84% seen once. These data originate in a study of a mutant IDH1 vaccine in newly diagnosed glioma. Whole-study context: At weeks 1, 3, 5, 7, 11, 15, 19 and 23, patients received a vaccination, eight in all. Before enrollment, patients got radiotherapy alone, temozolomide alone, or mostly the combination.

CDR1 and CDR2 (germline): ENHRY, SYGVKD. This CDR3 has 11 amino acids. Trimming stripped 6 bases from V and 3 bases from J, with 6 bases between. The time point here: week 23, last vaccination. Mutant IDH1 20-mer peptide, at 300 ug, made up each vaccine dose, with topical imiquimod. The sequence derives from a woman in her late teens or twenties with glioma. The specimen comprised PBMCs, sampled from a glioma patient whose treatment included an IDH1 peptide vaccine. V and J are TRBV10-3 and TRBJ2-7; D remains unclear. Here the CDR3 DNA reads TGTGCCATCAGACAGAACTACGAGCAGTACTTC. Its translation: CAIRQNYEQYF.